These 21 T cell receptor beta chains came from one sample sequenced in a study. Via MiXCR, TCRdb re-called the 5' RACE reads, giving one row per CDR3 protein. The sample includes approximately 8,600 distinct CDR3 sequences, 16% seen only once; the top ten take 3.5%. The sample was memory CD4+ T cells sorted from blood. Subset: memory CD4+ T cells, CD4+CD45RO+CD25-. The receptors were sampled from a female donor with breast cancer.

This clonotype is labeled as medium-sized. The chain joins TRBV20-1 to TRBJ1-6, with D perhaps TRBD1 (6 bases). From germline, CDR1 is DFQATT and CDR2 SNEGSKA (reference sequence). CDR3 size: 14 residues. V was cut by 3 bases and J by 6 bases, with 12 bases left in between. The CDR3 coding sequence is TGCAGTGCTAGTGAGACAGGTTTTAATTCACCCCTCCACTTT. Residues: CSASETGFNSPLHF.

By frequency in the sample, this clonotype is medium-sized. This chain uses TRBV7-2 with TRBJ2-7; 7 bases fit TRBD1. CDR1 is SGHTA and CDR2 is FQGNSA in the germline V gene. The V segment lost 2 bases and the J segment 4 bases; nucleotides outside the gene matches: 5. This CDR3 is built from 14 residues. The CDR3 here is CASSLSGQAYEQYF. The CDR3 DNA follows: TGTGCCAGCAGCTTAAGCGGACAGGCTTACGAGCAGTACTTC.

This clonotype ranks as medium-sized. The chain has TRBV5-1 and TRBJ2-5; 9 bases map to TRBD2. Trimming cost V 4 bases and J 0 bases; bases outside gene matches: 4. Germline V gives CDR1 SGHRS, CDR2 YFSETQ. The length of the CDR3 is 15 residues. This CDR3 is CASSPSGTYQETQYF. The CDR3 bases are TGCGCCAGCAGCCCTAGCGGGACGTACCAAGAGACCCAGTACTTC. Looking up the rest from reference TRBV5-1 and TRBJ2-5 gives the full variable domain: KAGVTQTPRYLIKTRGQQVTLSCSPISGHRSVSWYQQTPGQGLQFLFEYFSETQRNKGNFPGRFSGRQFSNSRSEMNVSTLELGDSALYLCASSPSGTYQETQYFGPGTRLLVL.

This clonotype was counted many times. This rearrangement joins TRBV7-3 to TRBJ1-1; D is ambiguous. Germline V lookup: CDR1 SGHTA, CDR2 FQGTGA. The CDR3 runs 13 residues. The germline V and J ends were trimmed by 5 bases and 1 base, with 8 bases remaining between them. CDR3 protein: CASSNGPNTEAFF. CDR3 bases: TGTGCCAGCAGCAACGGGCCGAACACTGAAGCTTTCTTT.

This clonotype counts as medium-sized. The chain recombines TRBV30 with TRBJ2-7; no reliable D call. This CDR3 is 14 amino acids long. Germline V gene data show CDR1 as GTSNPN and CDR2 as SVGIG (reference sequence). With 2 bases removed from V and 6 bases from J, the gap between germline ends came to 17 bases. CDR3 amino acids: CAWSLVAMGGEQYF. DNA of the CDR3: TGTGCCTGGAGTCTTGTGGCAATGGGTGGCGAGCAGTACTTC.

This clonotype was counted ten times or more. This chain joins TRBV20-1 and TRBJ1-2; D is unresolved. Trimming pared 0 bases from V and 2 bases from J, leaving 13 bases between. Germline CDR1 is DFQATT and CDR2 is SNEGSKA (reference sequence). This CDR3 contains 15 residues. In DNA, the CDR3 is TGCAGTGCTAGAGATCTTGCGGGGAACAACTATGGCTACACCTTC. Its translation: CSARDLAGNNYGYTF.

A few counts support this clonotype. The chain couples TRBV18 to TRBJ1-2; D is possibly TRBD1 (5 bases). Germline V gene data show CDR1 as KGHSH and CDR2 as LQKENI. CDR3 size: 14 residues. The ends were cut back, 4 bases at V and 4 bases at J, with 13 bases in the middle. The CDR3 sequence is CASSLETAGYGYTF. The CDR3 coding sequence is TGTGCCAGCTCACTGGAGACAGCTGGCTATGGCTACACCTTC.

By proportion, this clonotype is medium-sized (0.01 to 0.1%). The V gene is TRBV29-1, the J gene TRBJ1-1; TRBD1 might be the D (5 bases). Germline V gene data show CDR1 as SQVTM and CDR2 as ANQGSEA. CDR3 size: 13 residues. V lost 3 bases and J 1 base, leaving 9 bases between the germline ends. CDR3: CSVEGQSNTEAFF. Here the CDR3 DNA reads TGCAGCGTTGAGGGGCAGTCGAACACTGAAGCTTTCTTT.

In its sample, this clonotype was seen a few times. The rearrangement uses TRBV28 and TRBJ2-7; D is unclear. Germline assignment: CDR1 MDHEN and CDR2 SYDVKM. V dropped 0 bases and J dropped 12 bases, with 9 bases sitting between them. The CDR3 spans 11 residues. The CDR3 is CASSLWERWYF. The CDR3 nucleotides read TGTGCCAGCAGTTTATGGGAGAGATGGTACTTC.

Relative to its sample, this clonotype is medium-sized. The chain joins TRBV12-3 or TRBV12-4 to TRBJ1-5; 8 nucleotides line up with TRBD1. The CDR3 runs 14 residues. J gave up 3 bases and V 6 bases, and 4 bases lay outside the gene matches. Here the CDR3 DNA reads TGTGCCAGCAGCGGGACAGGTAACAATCAGCCCCAGCATTTT. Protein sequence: CASSGTGNNQPQHF.

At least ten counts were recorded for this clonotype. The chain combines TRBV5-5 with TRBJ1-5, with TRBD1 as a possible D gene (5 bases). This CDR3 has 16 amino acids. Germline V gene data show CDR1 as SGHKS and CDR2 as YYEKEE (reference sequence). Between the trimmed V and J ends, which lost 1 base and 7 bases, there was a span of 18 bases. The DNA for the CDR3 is TGTGCCAGCAGCTTGATGCTGGGGGTCGTTCGGCAGCCCCAGCATTTT. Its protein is CASSLMLGVVRQPQHF. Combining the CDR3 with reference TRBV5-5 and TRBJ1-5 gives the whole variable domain DAGVTQSPTHLIKTRGQQVTLRCSPISGHKSVSWYQQVLGQGPQFIFQYYEKEERGRGNFPDRFSARQFPNYSSELNVNALLLGDSALYLCASSLMLGVVRQPQHFGDGTRLSIL.

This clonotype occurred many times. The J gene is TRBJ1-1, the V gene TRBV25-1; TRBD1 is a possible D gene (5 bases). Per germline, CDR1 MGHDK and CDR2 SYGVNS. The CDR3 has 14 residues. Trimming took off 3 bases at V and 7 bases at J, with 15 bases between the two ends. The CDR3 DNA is TGTGCCAGCAGTGATTGGGGCCGGACAAGTGAAGCTTTCTTT. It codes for CASSDWGRTSEAFF.

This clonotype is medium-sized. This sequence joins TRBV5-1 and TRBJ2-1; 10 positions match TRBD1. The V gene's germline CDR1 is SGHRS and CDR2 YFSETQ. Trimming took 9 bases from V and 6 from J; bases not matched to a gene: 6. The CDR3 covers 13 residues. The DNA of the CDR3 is TGCGCCACCCGTGGGACAGGGGCCAATGAGCAGTTCTTC. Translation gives CATRGTGANEQFF.

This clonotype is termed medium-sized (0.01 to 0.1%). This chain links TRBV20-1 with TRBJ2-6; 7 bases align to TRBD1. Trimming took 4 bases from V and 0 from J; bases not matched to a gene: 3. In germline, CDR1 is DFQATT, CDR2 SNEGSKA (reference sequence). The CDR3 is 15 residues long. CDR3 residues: CSAKDRSSGANVLTF. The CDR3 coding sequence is TGCAGTGCTAAGGACAGGAGCTCTGGGGCCAACGTCCTGACTTTC.

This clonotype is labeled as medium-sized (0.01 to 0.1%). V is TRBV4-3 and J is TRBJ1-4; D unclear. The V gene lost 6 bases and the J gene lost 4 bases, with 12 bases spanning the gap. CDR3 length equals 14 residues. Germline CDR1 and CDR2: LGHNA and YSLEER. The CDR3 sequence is CASRSSPSNEKLFF. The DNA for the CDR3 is TGCGCCAGCAGATCATCGCCGAGTAATGAAAAACTGTTTTTT.

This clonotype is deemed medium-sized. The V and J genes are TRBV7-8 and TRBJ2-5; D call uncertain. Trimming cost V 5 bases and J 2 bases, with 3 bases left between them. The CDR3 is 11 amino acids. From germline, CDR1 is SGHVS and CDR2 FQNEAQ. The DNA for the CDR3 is TGTGCCAGCAGCAGACAAGAGACCCAGTACTTC. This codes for CASSRQETQYF. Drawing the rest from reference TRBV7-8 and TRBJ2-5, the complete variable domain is GAGVSQSPRYKVAKRGQDVALRCDPISGHVSLFWYQQALGQGPEFLTYFQNEAQLDKSGLPSDRFFAERPEGSVSTLKIQRTQQEDSAVYLCASSRQETQYFGPGTRLLVL.

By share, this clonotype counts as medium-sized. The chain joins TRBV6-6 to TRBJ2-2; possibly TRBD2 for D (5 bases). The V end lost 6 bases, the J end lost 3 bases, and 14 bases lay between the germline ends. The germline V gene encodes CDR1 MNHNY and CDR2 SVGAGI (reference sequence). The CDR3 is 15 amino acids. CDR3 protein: CASSTPGSYTGELFF. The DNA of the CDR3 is TGTGCCAGCAGCACTCCGGGGAGTTACACCGGGGAGCTGTTTTTT.

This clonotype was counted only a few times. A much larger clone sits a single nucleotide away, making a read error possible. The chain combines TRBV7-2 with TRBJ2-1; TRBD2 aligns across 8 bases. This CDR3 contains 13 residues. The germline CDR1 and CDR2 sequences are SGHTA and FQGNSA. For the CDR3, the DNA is TGTGCCAGCCGCTTAGGGACTAGCAATGAGCAGTTCTTC. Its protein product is CASRLGTSNEQFF.

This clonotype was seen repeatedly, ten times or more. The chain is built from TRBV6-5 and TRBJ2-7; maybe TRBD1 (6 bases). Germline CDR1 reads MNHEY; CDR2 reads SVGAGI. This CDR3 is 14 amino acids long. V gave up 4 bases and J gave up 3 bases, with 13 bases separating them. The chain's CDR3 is CASSSPQTGYEQYF. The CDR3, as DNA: TGTGCCAGCAGTTCCCCCCAGACAGGCTACGAGCAGTACTTC.

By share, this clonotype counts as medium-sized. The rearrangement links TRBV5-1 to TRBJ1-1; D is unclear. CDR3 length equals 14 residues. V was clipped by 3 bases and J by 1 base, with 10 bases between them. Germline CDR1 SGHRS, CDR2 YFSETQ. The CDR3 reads CASSSTQQNTEAFF. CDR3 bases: TGCGCCAGCAGCTCGACCCAGCAGAACACTGAAGCTTTCTTT. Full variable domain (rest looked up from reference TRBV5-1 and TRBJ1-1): KAGVTQTPRYLIKTRGQQVTLSCSPISGHRSVSWYQQTPGQGLQFLFEYFSETQRNKGNFPGRFSGRQFSNSRSEMNVSTLELGDSALYLCASSSTQQNTEAFFGQGTRLTVV.

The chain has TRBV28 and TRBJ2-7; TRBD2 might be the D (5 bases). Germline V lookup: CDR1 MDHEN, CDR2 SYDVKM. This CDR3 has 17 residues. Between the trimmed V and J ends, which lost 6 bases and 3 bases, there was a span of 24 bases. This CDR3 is CASRYGLQRGKDYEQYF. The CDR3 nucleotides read TGTGCCAGCAGATACGGTTTACAAAGAGGGAAGGACTACGAGCAGTACTTC.